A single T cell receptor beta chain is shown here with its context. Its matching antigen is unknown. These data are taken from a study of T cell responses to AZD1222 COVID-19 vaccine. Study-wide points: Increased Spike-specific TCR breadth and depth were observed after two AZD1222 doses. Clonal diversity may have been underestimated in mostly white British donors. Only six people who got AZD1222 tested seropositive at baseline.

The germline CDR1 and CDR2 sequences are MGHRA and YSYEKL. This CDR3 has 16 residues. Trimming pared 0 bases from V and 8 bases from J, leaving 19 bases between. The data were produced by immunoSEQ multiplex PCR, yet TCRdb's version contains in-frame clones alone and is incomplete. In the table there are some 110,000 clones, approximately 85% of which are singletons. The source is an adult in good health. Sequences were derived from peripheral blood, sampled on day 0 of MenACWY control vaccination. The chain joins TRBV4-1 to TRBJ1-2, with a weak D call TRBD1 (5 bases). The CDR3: CASSQDNGEGPMGYTF. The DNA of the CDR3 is TGCGCCAGCAGCCAAGATAATGGAGAGGGGCCCATGGGCTACACCTTC.